This entry lists 31 T cell receptor beta chains sequenced from one sample in a study of beta chain features in type 1 diabetes. Of the isolated RNA, all was reverse transcribed, and so the sequenced material was expressed TCRB transcripts. Clones were read by immunoSEQ multiplex PCR, and TCRdb kept only the in-frame ones, dropping some. This repertoire shows around 360,000 clones, around an eighth found once; its top ten account for about 0.01%. Study-level results: Type 1 diabetes patients had moderately but significantly shorter TCRB CDR3s in all four CD4+ subsets.

Their antigens remain unidentified. Sequencing was performed on naive CD4+ T cells from blood. These TCRs come from a woman under 30 with type 1 diabetes.

The rearrangement links TRBV6-5 to TRBJ1-2, with TRBD1 as a possible D gene (5 bases). The CDR3 covers 13 residues. The germline CDR1 and CDR2 sequences are MNHEY and SVGAGI. V lost 9 bases and J 8 bases, leaving 19 bases between the germline ends. The CDR3 nucleotides read TGTGCCAGTTCGGGGGGAGAGGTCACAGGCTACACCTTC. Its protein product is CASSGGEVTGYTF.

This chain links TRBV9 with TRBJ2-7; maybe TRBD1 (8 bases). V was shortened by 0 bases and J by 3 bases, with 13 bases between the two germline ends. The CDR3 length is 15 residues. The germline CDR1 and CDR2 sequences are SGDLS and YYNGEE. DNA of the CDR3: TGTGCCAGCAGCGTAGGAACAGGGGGGGACTACGAGCAGTACTTC. This translates into CASSVGTGGDYEQYF.

This clone occurred a few times. This chain joins TRBV4-3 and TRBJ1-1; 7 positions agree with TRBD1. V gave up 4 bases and J gave up 6 bases; unmatched junction bases: 8. Germline V CDR1 and CDR2: LGHNA, YSLEER. The CDR3 spans 14 residues. CDR3 protein: CASSPIGQAAEAFF. In DNA form, the CDR3 reads TGCGCCAGCAGCCCGATCGGACAGGCAGCTGAAGCTTTCTTT.

This clone was found once. The sample contains more than one DNA sequence encoding this CDR3. This chain uses TRBV7-2 with TRBJ1-2; D is unclear. Germline V gene sequence: CDR1 SGHTA, CDR2 FQGNSA. Between the trimmed V and J ends, which lost 1 base and 2 bases, there was a span of 5 bases. The CDR3 length is 13 residues. CDR3 sequence: CASSLGQNYGYTF. The CDR3 DNA follows: TGTGCCAGCAGCTTAGGTCAGAACTATGGCTACACCTTC. Full variable domain (missing parts from reference TRBV7-2 and TRBJ1-2): GAGVSQSPSNKVTEKGKDVELRCDPISGHTALYWYRQSLGQGLEFLIYFQGNSAPDKSGLPSDRFSAERTGGSVSTLTIQRTQQEDSAVYLCASSLGQNYGYTFGSGTRLTVV.

The V call is TRBV5-4, the J call TRBJ2-5; maybe TRBD2 (6 bases). The CDR3 is 14 residues long. CDR1 SGHNT and CDR2 YYREEE come from the germline V gene (reference sequence). V shed 0 bases and J shed 2 bases, with 8 bases lying between them. The DNA of the CDR3 is TGTGCCAGCAGCTTGGCCGGGACTCAAGAGACCCAGTACTTC. This translates into CASSLAGTQETQYF.

V gene TRBV18 combines with J gene TRBJ1-1; 7 nucleotides align to TRBD1. V trimming: 3 bases; J trimming: 7 bases; junction bases outside the gene matches: 5. Germline V gene sequence: CDR1 KGHSH, CDR2 LQKENI. CDR3 length: 13 amino acids. The CDR3: CASSPRQGHEAFF. The CDR3 DNA sequence: TGTGCCAGCTCACCCAGACAGGGACATGAAGCTTTCTTT.

This sequence joins TRBV5-1 and TRBJ1-2; TRBD1 matches 8 bases. This CDR3 is 14 amino acids long. The V segment lost 5 bases and the J segment 4 bases; nucleotides outside the gene matches: 7. The germline V gene has CDR1 SGHRS and CDR2 YFSETQ. Here the CDR3 DNA reads TGCGCCAGCAGGGAGACAGGGGACGGCTATGGCTACACCTTC. Its protein product is CASRETGDGYGYTF.

This clone turned up a few times. Here the CDR3 DNA reads TGTGCCAGCACCGGGGGAGGACCGCTGGACTATGGCTACACCTTC. It yields the protein CASTGGGPLDYGYTF. This chain connects TRBV7-9 to TRBJ1-2; a weak D match, TRBD1 (5 bases). The CDR3 sequence is 15 residues long. V was shortened by 7 bases and J by 3 bases, with 18 bases between the two germline ends. CDR1 and CDR2 from the germline V gene are SEHNR and FQNEAQ (reference sequence).

The rearrangement joins TRBV5-6 to TRBJ2-5; 9 bases align to TRBD1. The germline V gene has CDR1 SGHDT and CDR2 YYEEEE. The CDR3 loop spans 15 amino acids. The V segment lost 5 bases and the J segment 3 bases; nucleotides outside the gene matches: 8. The DNA of the CDR3 is TGTGCCAGCAGTACGCCGGGACAGGGTAAAGAGACCCAGTACTTC. This gives the protein CASSTPGQGKETQYF.

This chain connects TRBV29-1 to TRBJ1-2; 10 bases fit TRBD1. CDR1 is SQVTM and CDR2 is ANQGSEA in the germline V gene. The CDR3 sequence is 14 residues long. V dropped 6 bases and J dropped 2; count of bases not matched to a gene: 6. For the CDR3, the DNA is TGCAGCGTCCGACAGGGGGCGACGAACTATGGCTACACCTTC. It codes for CSVRQGATNYGYTF.

This clone has just a few counts. The chain combines TRBV25-1 with TRBJ2-1; 13 bases line up with TRBD2. V was pared by 5 bases and J by 9 bases, with 7 bases of the junction left unmatched. The germline V gene encodes CDR1 MGHDK and CDR2 SYGVNS. The length of the CDR3 is 15 residues. The CDR3 region has the DNA TGTGCCAGCAGTAAAGCCGGACTAGCGGGAGTTGAGCAGTTCTTC. Its protein is CASSKAGLAGVEQFF.

This clone was recorded a few times. V usage is TRBV5-4 and J usage is TRBJ2-7; D is unresolved. CDR1 is SGHNT and CDR2 is YYREEE in the germline V gene (reference sequence). Trimming took 2 bases from V and 2 from J, leaving 8 bases between them. The CDR3 covers 13 residues. The DNA of the CDR3 is TGTGCCAGCAGCTTCATGGGCGCCTACGAGCAGTACTTC. Translated: CASSFMGAYEQYF.

This clone was seen more than once but under ten times. The chain employs TRBV9 and TRBJ2-7; D gene uncertain. CDR1 is SGDLS, CDR2 YYNGEE, per germline. V dropped 3 bases and J dropped 6 bases, with 16 bases sitting between them. This CDR3 spans 14 amino acids. Here the CDR3 reads CASSARIQSVEQYF. As DNA, the CDR3 is TGTGCCAGCAGCGCAAGGATACAGTCGGTCGAGCAGTACTTC.

The rearrangement joins TRBV28 to TRBJ2-1; D perhaps matches TRBD1 (8 bases). Germline V gives CDR1 MDHEN, CDR2 SYDVKM. V was trimmed by 4 bases and J by 7 bases, leaving 17 bases between them. This CDR3 spans 15 amino acids. The CDR3, as DNA: TGTGCCAGCAGTTCTGGAGGACAGGGAGGGAATGAGCAGTTCTTC. Amino acid sequence: CASSSGGQGGNEQFF.

J is TRBJ1-2 and V is TRBV9; possibly TRBD1 for D (5 bases). Germline V gene lookup returns CDR1 SGDLS and CDR2 YYNGEE. The CDR3 contains 15 residues. V gave up 4 bases and J gave up 3 bases, with 16 bases separating them. The CDR3 sequence: CASSPAAGPDYGYTF. DNA of the CDR3: TGTGCCAGCAGCCCCGCCGCGGGGCCGGACTATGGCTACACCTTC.

A few counts support this clone. The J gene is TRBJ2-5, the V gene TRBV30, with D possibly TRBD1 on 6 matching bases. The CDR3 has 16 residues. Trimming pared 0 bases from V and 4 bases from J, leaving 18 bases between. CDR1 is GTSNPN and CDR2 is SVGIG in the germline V gene (reference sequence). This CDR3 reads CAWSVQGRAVRETQYF. DNA for the CDR3: TGTGCCTGGAGTGTACAGGGTCGGGCGGTTAGAGAGACCCAGTACTTC.

This clone was seen only a few times. The chain recombines TRBV29-1 with TRBJ1-1; 8 bases agree with TRBD1. CDR1 is SQVTM, CDR2 ANQGSEA, per germline. The CDR3 covers 13 residues. With V trimmed by 4 bases and J by 0 bases, 1 base remained unmatched. CDR3 DNA: TGCAGCGTTGCAGGGGGCATGAACACTGAAGCTTTCTTT. This sequence encodes CSVAGGMNTEAFF.

This clone has more than one count but fewer than ten. The chain links TRBV7-9 to TRBJ2-1; D is uncertain. The V gene's germline CDR1 is SEHNR and CDR2 FQNEAQ (reference sequence). CDR3 length equals 14 residues. Trimming stripped 2 bases from V and 6 bases from J, with 11 bases between. The CDR3 here is CASSLSVSRNEQFF. The CDR3 DNA is TGTGCCAGCAGCTTATCAGTGTCTCGCAATGAGCAGTTCTTC.

This clone was picked up a small number of times. The gene calls are TRBV7-8 and TRBJ2-1; unclear D gene. Germline V gene data show CDR1 as SGHVS and CDR2 as FQNEAQ. This CDR3 is built from 14 residues. The V end lost 1 base, the J end lost 5 bases, and 9 bases lay between the germline ends. The CDR3: CASSLELADNEQFF. In DNA, the CDR3 is TGTGCCAGCAGCTTAGAACTGGCGGACAATGAGCAGTTCTTC.

Only a few counts were recorded for this clone. The chain links TRBV7-2 to TRBJ2-1, with D perhaps TRBD2 (6 bases). The CDR3 is made up of 19 amino acids. V lost 5 bases, J lost 0 bases, and 23 bases lay in between. CDR1 SGHTA and CDR2 FQGNSA come from the germline V gene. This CDR3 reads CASSARSSSGGPSYNEQFF. In nucleotides, the CDR3 is TGTGCCAGCAGCGCTAGGTCCTCGAGCGGAGGGCCCTCCTACAATGAGCAGTTCTTC.

The chain employs TRBV9 and TRBJ1-2; TRBD1 agrees at 11 bases. The CDR3 has 16 amino acids. CDR1 is SGDLS, CDR2 YYNGEE, per germline. Trimming at V came to 2 bases and at J to 6 bases, leaving 9 bases not matched to a gene. The CDR3 DNA reads as TGTGCCAGCAGCGTGGGACAGGGGGTTCAAATTAATGGCTACACCTTC. It codes for CASSVGQGVQINGYTF. The entire variable domain, with the rest obtained from reference TRBV9 and TRBJ1-2, is as follows: DSGVTQTPKHLITATGQRVTLRCSPRSGDLSVYWYQQSLDQGLQFLIQYYNGEERAKGNILERFSAQQFPDLHSELNLSSLELGDSALYFCASSVGQGVQINGYTFGSGTRLTVV.

This clone was observed a few times. This chain uses TRBV28 with TRBJ2-5; a weak D match, TRBD2 (6 bases). V gave up 2 bases and J gave up 5 bases, with 12 bases separating them. Per the germline V gene, CDR1 is MDHEN and CDR2 is SYDVKM. This CDR3 spans 14 amino acids. The CDR3 coding sequence is TGTGCCAGCAGTTTAGCGGGGTTTCAGGAGACCCAGTACTTC. Translating it yields CASSLAGFQETQYF. Supplemented by reference TRBV28 and TRBJ2-5, the full variable domain reads DVKVTQSSRYLVKRTGEKVFLECVQDMDHENMFWYRQDPGLGLRLIYFSYDVKMKEKGDIPEGYSVSREKKERFSLILESASTNQTSMYLCASSLAGFQETQYFGPGTRLLVL.

The CDR3 nucleotides are TGTGCCAGCTCTGCTGGGACAGCGTACTATGGCTACACCTTC. Translation: CASSAGTAYYGYTF. The chain couples TRBV18 to TRBJ1-2; 7 bases align to TRBD1. This CDR3 comprises 14 residues. CDR1 is KGHSH and CDR2 is LQKENI in the germline V gene. The trim removed 6 bases at V and 3 bases at J, leaving 7 bases unmatched.

The rearrangement links TRBV20-1 to TRBJ2-1; TRBD1 is a possible D gene (6 bases). The CDR3 has 11 residues. V lost 1 base to trimming and J lost 10 bases, with 8 bases between them. In germline, CDR1 is DFQATT, CDR2 SNEGSKA (reference sequence). The CDR3 bases are TGCAGTGCTAGAGGGACAGAGGAGCAGTTCTTC. Translated, it gives CSARGTEEQFF.

V is TRBV5-1 and J is TRBJ2-7; possible D gene TRBD1, 5 bases. CDR1 SGHRS and CDR2 YFSETQ come from the germline V gene. Trimming left V 1 base short and J 0 bases short, with 11 bases between. CDR3 length equals 15 residues. The CDR3 sequence: CASSLNRPSSYEQYF. CDR3 nucleotide sequence: TGCGCCAGCAGCTTGAACAGGCCGAGCTCCTACGAGCAGTACTTC.

This rearrangement joins TRBV19 to TRBJ2-5; TRBD2 might be the D (7 bases). Trimming left V 7 bases short and J 5 bases short, with 20 bases between. This CDR3 contains 15 residues. Germline V gene sequence: CDR1 LNHDA, CDR2 SQIVND (reference sequence). The CDR3 sequence: CASTSPGPGGETQYF. CDR3 DNA: TGTGCCAGTACTTCCCCGGGACCGGGGGGCGAGACCCAGTACTTC. Supplemented by reference TRBV19 and TRBJ2-5, the full variable domain reads DGGITQSPKYLFRKEGQNVTLSCEQNLNHDAMYWYRQDPGQGLRLIYYSQIVNDFQKGDIAEGYSVSREKKESFPLTVTSAQKNPTAFYLCASTSPGPGGETQYFGPGTRLLVL.

This clone was observed a handful of times. The chain links TRBV27 to TRBJ1-2; 7 positions match TRBD1. CDR1 and CDR2 from the germline V gene are MNHEY and SMNVEV (reference sequence). V dropped 3 bases and J dropped 4; count of bases not matched to a gene: 2. This CDR3 has 13 amino acids. CDR3 sequence reads: CASSFQGGYGYTF. CDR3 nucleotides: TGTGCCAGCAGTTTCCAGGGGGGCTATGGCTACACCTTC.

The rearrangement joins TRBV25-1 to TRBJ1-5; D not resolved. CDR1 and CDR2 (germline): MGHDK, SYGVNS. Trimming removed 0 bases from V and 6 bases from J, with 6 bases in between. The CDR3 covers 13 residues. The CDR3 protein is CASSEYSGQPQHF. DNA of the CDR3: TGTGCCAGCAGTGAATACAGCGGTCAGCCCCAGCATTTT.

The chain joins TRBV2 to TRBJ2-7, with 14 bases matching TRBD2. The CDR3 is made up of 14 amino acids. With 6 bases clipped from V and 4 bases from J, the junction kept 2 bases outside the gene matches. Germline values: CDR1 SNHLY, CDR2 FYNNEI. CDR3 in DNA: TGTGCCAGCAGCGGGACTAGCGGGGGATACGAGCAGTACTTC. Translation gives CASSGTSGGYEQYF.

This clone was recorded a few times. The rearrangement uses TRBV5-1 and TRBJ1-2, with 7 bases aligning to TRBD1. J was trimmed by 8 bases and V by 7 bases; bases with no gene match: 11. Per germline, CDR1 SGHRS and CDR2 YFSETQ. This CDR3 contains 13 residues. CDR3 region: CASRYLGQRGYTF. For the CDR3, the DNA is TGCGCCAGCCGTTACTTGGGACAGCGCGGCTACACCTTC.

This clone showed up just a few times. The V and J genes are TRBV30 and TRBJ2-3; TRBD2 is a possible D gene (5 bases). This CDR3 contains 12 residues. The V and J ends lost 5 bases and 4 bases respectively, with 10 bases between them. The germline V gene has CDR1 GTSNPN and CDR2 SVGIG (reference sequence). The CDR3 region has the DNA TGTGCCTGGGGGAGAGGTTCAGATACGCAGTATTTT. It specifies CAWGRGSDTQYF.